A single sample is the source of the 8 T cell receptor beta chains below, sequenced in a study of T cells after posttransplantation cyclophosphamide. Cells defined as naive were viable CD3+CD4+ or CD3+CD8+ and CCR7+CD45RA+CD45RO-CD95-CD27+CD28+. The protocol was immunoSEQ multiplex PCR, while the TCRdb copy is restricted to in-frame clones and leaves out a portion. This sample carries fewer than 25,000 clones, 95% to 98% of them seen once, and the ten largest clones take 0.1% to 0.15%. The sample consisted of naive CD4+ T cells sorted from PBMCs. All receptors come from a middle-aged man in good health, CMV-negative, and a related stem cell transplant donor.

The chain combines TRBV12-5 with TRBJ2-7; no firm D call. This CDR3 has 16 residues. Per the germline V gene, CDR1 is LGHNT and CDR2 is FRNRAP. The V end was cut by 0 bases, the J end by 2 bases, with 14 bases between. CDR3 in amino acids: CASGLVFWPVTYEQYF. CDR3 DNA: TGTGCTAGTGGTTTGGTCTTTTGGCCAGTAACCTACGAGCAGTACTTC.

CDR3 loop: CASSPGGNTEAFF. The CDR3 nucleotides are TGTGCCAGCAGCCCCGGGGGGAACACTGAAGCTTTCTTT. The chain joins TRBV7-9 to TRBJ1-1; D possibly corresponds to TRBD1 (5 bases). V was trimmed by 5 bases and J by 1 base, leaving 8 bases between them. Germline CDR1 SEHNR, CDR2 FQNEAQ (reference sequence). The CDR3 consists of 13 residues.

The chain has TRBV19 and TRBJ2-3, with a possible D match to TRBD1 (6 bases). The germline CDR1 and CDR2 sequences are LNHDA and SQIVND (reference sequence). V lost 0 bases, J lost 0 bases, and 16 bases lay in between. This CDR3 region has 18 residues. The CDR3, as DNA: TGTGCCAGTAGTATAGATCCGAGACAGGCAACTAGCACAGATACGCAGTATTTT. Residues: CASSIDPRQATSTDTQYF.

This chain links TRBV9 with TRBJ1-6; possibly TRBD1 for D (6 bases). CDR1 and CDR2 from the germline V gene are SGDLS and YYNGEE. The CDR3 loop spans 14 amino acids. V shed 3 bases and J shed 10 bases, with 14 bases lying between them. The CDR3 region has the DNA TGTGCCAGCAGCGGACAGGTCGTCGGGTCACCCCTCCACTTT. It is translated as CASSGQVVGSPLHF.

The chain couples TRBV29-1 to TRBJ2-1; no clear D. The CDR3 runs to 12 residues. V was cut by 5 bases and J by 0 bases, with 5 bases left in between. CDR1 and CDR2 from the germline V gene are SQVTM and ANQGSEA. The CDR3 DNA is TGCAGCGTTAGGAGCTCCTACAATGAGCAGTTCTTC. It encodes CSVRSSYNEQFF.

This chain connects TRBV27 to TRBJ2-7; 8 bases line up with TRBD1. The CDR3 length is 15 residues. J gave up 3 bases and V 5 bases, and 9 bases lay outside the gene matches. The germline V gene has CDR1 MNHEY and CDR2 SMNVEV (reference sequence). The CDR3 loop is CASSTLPDRVYEQYF. DNA for the CDR3: TGTGCCAGCAGTACACTACCGGACAGGGTCTACGAGCAGTACTTC.

This chain joins TRBV7-8 and TRBJ2-7; a possible D gene is TRBD1 (6 bases). Germline V gives CDR1 SGHVS, CDR2 FQNEAQ. V was trimmed by 5 bases and J by 3 bases, leaving 14 bases between them. The CDR3 totals 14 residues. CDR3 loop: CASSKAAGDYEQYF. The CDR3 coding sequence is TGTGCCAGCAGCAAAGCAGCAGGGGACTACGAGCAGTACTTC.

The chain combines TRBV2 with TRBJ2-1; D is possibly TRBD2 (5 bases). CDR1 SNHLY and CDR2 FYNNEI come from the germline V gene. The CDR3 spans 13 residues. Between the trimmed V and J ends, which lost 4 bases and 10 bases, there was a span of 14 bases. CDR3 region: CASSAWRSEEQFF. The CDR3 DNA reads as TGTGCCAGCAGTGCGTGGAGGTCGGAAGAGCAGTTCTTC.